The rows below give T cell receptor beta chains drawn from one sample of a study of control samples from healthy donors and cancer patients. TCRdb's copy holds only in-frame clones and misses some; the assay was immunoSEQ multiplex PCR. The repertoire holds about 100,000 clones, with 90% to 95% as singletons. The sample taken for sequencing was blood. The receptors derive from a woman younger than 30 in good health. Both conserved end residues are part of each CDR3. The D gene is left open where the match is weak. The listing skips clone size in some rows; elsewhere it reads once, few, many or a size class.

cdr3_aa: CASSRFMNTEAFF
cdr3_nt: TGTGCCAGCAGCCGTTTCATGAACACTGAAGCTTTCTTT
cdr3_length: 13
v_call: TRBV5-6
d_call: -
clone_size: -
j_call: TRBJ1-1

cdr3_aa: CASRWTDSGNTIYF
cdr3_nt: TGTGCCAGCAGATGGACGGACTCTGGAAACACCATATATTTT
cdr3_length: 14
v_call: TRBV6-5
d_call: -
clone_size: -
j_call: TRBJ1-3

cdr3_aa: CAFWDSRDNEQFF
cdr3_nt: TGTGCCTTTTGGGACTCTAGAGACAATGAGCAGTTCTTC
cdr3_length: 13
v_call: TRBV10-3
d_call: -
clone_size: -
j_call: TRBJ2-1

cdr3_aa: CASSKGTLGTQYF
cdr3_nt: TGTGCCAGCAGCAAAGGGACTTTGGGGACCCAGTACTTC
cdr3_length: 13
v_call: TRBV9
d_call: -
clone_size: -
j_call: TRBJ2-5

cdr3_aa: CASSSPGYRDTEAFF
cdr3_nt: TGTGCCAGCAGTTCACCGGGCTACAGAGACACTGAAGCTTTCTTT
cdr3_length: 15
v_call: TRBV27
d_call: -
clone_size: once
j_call: TRBJ1-1

cdr3_aa: CASSQVTSGGTDTQYF
cdr3_nt: TGTGCCAGCAGCCAAGTCACTAGCGGGGGCACAGATACGCAGTATTTT
cdr3_length: 16
v_call: TRBV3-1/TRBV3-2
d_call: TRBD2
clone_size: -
j_call: TRBJ2-3

cdr3_aa: CASSLTGYEGYGYTF
cdr3_nt: TGTGCCAGCAGCTTAACAGGGTACGAGGGCTATGGCTACACCTTC
cdr3_length: 15
v_call: TRBV6-5
d_call: -
clone_size: -
j_call: TRBJ1-2

cdr3_aa: CASSLENTEAFF
cdr3_nt: TGTGCCAGCAGCTTGGAGAACACTGAAGCTTTCTTT
cdr3_length: 12
v_call: TRBV11-1
d_call: -
clone_size: few
j_call: TRBJ1-1

cdr3_aa: CASRHNQGTGTEAFF
cdr3_nt: TGTGCCAGCAGGCACAATCAGGGGACGGGCACTGAAGCTTTCTTT
cdr3_length: 15
v_call: TRBV6-5
d_call: -
clone_size: -
j_call: TRBJ1-1

cdr3_aa: CASSERQFTGELFF
cdr3_nt: TGCGCCAGCAGTGAGCGACAGTTCACCGGGGAGCTGTTTTTT
cdr3_length: 14
v_call: TRBV10-1
d_call: -
clone_size: -
j_call: TRBJ2-2

cdr3_aa: CASSSPGQVREQYF
cdr3_nt: TGTGCCAGCAGCAGTCCGGGACAGGTAAGGGAGCAGTACTTC
cdr3_length: 14
v_call: TRBV28
d_call: TRBD1
clone_size: -
j_call: TRBJ2-7

cdr3_aa: CISSGGGREHYEQYF
cdr3_nt: TGCATCTCTTCTGGGGGAGGGCGGGAACATTACGAGCAGTACTTC
cdr3_length: 15
v_call: TRBV29-1
d_call: TRBD2
clone_size: -
j_call: TRBJ2-7

cdr3_aa: CASSRQGRQETQYF
cdr3_nt: TGTGCCAGCAGCCGACAGGGGCGACAAGAGACCCAGTACTTC
cdr3_length: 14
v_call: TRBV7-7
d_call: TRBD1
clone_size: -
j_call: TRBJ2-5

cdr3_aa: CASSLDVRDTVSEAFF
cdr3_nt: TGTGCCAGCAGTTTGGACGTAAGGGACACGGTCTCTGAAGCTTTCTTT
cdr3_length: 16
v_call: TRBV27
d_call: -
clone_size: once
j_call: TRBJ1-1

cdr3_aa: CASSLGGGPNQPQHF
cdr3_nt: TGTGCCAGCAGCTTGGGAGGGGGTCCCAATCAGCCCCAGCATTTT
cdr3_length: 15
v_call: TRBV5-5
d_call: -
clone_size: -
j_call: TRBJ1-5

cdr3_aa: CASSLGGQGADEQYF
cdr3_nt: TGTGCCAGCAGTTTAGGGGGACAGGGGGCTGACGAGCAGTACTTC
cdr3_length: 15
v_call: TRBV28
d_call: TRBD1
clone_size: -
j_call: TRBJ2-7

cdr3_aa: CASRHGLTYEQYF
cdr3_nt: TGTGCCAGCAGGCACGGGTTGACCTACGAGCAGTACTTC
cdr3_length: 13
v_call: TRBV14
d_call: -
clone_size: few
j_call: TRBJ2-7

cdr3_aa: CASSTSVPPKNIQYF
cdr3_nt: TGTGCCAGCAGCACCTCTGTTCCCCCCAAAAACATTCAGTACTTC
cdr3_length: 15
v_call: TRBV6-2/TRBV6-3
d_call: -
clone_size: -
j_call: TRBJ2-4

cdr3_aa: CASSLRGSVMNTEAFF
cdr3_nt: TGTGCCAGCAGTTTACGAGGTAGCGTAATGAACACTGAAGCTTTCTTT
cdr3_length: 16
v_call: TRBV27
d_call: -
clone_size: -
j_call: TRBJ1-1

cdr3_aa: CASSRQGVQEKLFF
cdr3_nt: TGTGCCAGTAGTCGACAGGGGGTACAAGAAAAACTGTTTTTT
cdr3_length: 14
v_call: TRBV19
d_call: TRBD1
clone_size: -
j_call: TRBJ1-4

cdr3_aa: CASSLVNGYGYTF
cdr3_nt: TGTGCCAGCAGCTTAGTCAACGGGTATGGCTACACCTTC
cdr3_length: 13
v_call: TRBV7-8
d_call: -
clone_size: -
j_call: TRBJ1-2

cdr3_aa: CASSHGGGQETQYF
cdr3_nt: TGTGCCAGCAGCCACGGCGGGGGGCAGGAGACCCAGTACTTC
cdr3_length: 14
v_call: TRBV3-1/TRBV3-2
d_call: TRBD2
clone_size: few
j_call: TRBJ2-5

cdr3_aa: CASSTSRTDTQYF
cdr3_nt: TGTGCCAGTAGTACCTCCCGCACAGATACGCAGTATTTT
cdr3_length: 13
v_call: TRBV19
d_call: -
clone_size: -
j_call: TRBJ2-3

cdr3_aa: CASTPGFSSYNEQFF
cdr3_nt: TGTGCCAGCACCCCGGGGTTCAGCTCCTACAATGAGCAGTTCTTC
cdr3_length: 15
v_call: TRBV27
d_call: -
clone_size: -
j_call: TRBJ2-1

cdr3_aa: CASSPRLNTEAFF
cdr3_nt: TGTGCCAGCTCACCAAGATTGAACACTGAAGCTTTCTTT
cdr3_length: 13
v_call: TRBV18
d_call: -
clone_size: -
j_call: TRBJ1-1

cdr3_aa: CASSFTTADTQYF
cdr3_nt: TGTGCCAGCAGCTTTACGACGGCAGATACGCAGTATTTT
cdr3_length: 13
v_call: TRBV7-6
d_call: -
clone_size: -
j_call: TRBJ2-3

cdr3_aa: CASSARTGFGYTF
cdr3_nt: TGTGCCAGCAGCGCACGGACAGGGTTTGGCTACACCTTC
cdr3_length: 13
v_call: TRBV9
d_call: TRBD1
clone_size: -
j_call: TRBJ1-2

cdr3_aa: CASSEVRGYEQYF
cdr3_nt: TGTGCCAGCAGTGAAGTAAGGGGCTACGAGCAGTACTTC
cdr3_length: 13
v_call: TRBV2
d_call: -
clone_size: -
j_call: TRBJ2-7

cdr3_aa: CASSALGDSSGNTIYF
cdr3_nt: TGTGCCAGCAGTGCCCTGGGGGACAGCTCTGGAAACACCATATATTTT
cdr3_length: 16
v_call: TRBV6-1
d_call: TRBD1
clone_size: -
j_call: TRBJ1-3

cdr3_aa: CASSNPASRYNEQFF
cdr3_nt: TGTGCCAGCAGTAATCCGGCTTCCCGGTACAATGAGCAGTTCTTC
cdr3_length: 15
v_call: TRBV27
d_call: -
clone_size: -
j_call: TRBJ2-1

cdr3_aa: CASRPGTVGTGELFF
cdr3_nt: TGCGCCAGCAGGCCCGGGACAGTTGGGACCGGGGAGCTGTTTTTT
cdr3_length: 15
v_call: TRBV5-1
d_call: TRBD1
clone_size: once
j_call: TRBJ2-2

cdr3_aa: CASSPSTYNEQFF
cdr3_nt: TGTGCCAGCAGCCCTAGCACCTACAATGAGCAGTTCTTC
cdr3_length: 13
v_call: TRBV7-9
d_call: -
clone_size: few
j_call: TRBJ2-1

cdr3_aa: CASSLNFEKNTEAFF
cdr3_nt: TGTGCCAGCAGCTTAAATTTCGAAAAGAACACTGAAGCTTTCTTT
cdr3_length: 15
v_call: TRBV11-3
d_call: -
clone_size: -
j_call: TRBJ1-1

cdr3_aa: CASSLAGDSLFYNEQFF
cdr3_nt: TGTGCCAGCAGCTTGGCTGGGGACAGCCTTTTCTACAATGAGCAGTTCTTC
cdr3_length: 17
v_call: TRBV5-4
d_call: TRBD1
clone_size: -
j_call: TRBJ2-1

cdr3_aa: CAISGQVNEKLFF
cdr3_nt: TGTGCCATCAGTGGGCAGGTTAATGAAAAACTGTTTTTT
cdr3_length: 13
v_call: TRBV10-3
d_call: -
clone_size: -
j_call: TRBJ1-4

cdr3_aa: CASSQDPQSGTEAFF
cdr3_nt: TGTGCCAGCAGCCAAGATCCGCAATCCGGCACTGAAGCTTTCTTT
cdr3_length: 15
v_call: TRBV3-1/TRBV3-2
d_call: -
clone_size: -
j_call: TRBJ1-1

cdr3_aa: CASMSGGDPGELFF
cdr3_nt: TGTGCCAGCATGAGCGGGGGGGATCCCGGGGAGCTGTTTTTT
cdr3_length: 14
v_call: TRBV6-5
d_call: TRBD2
clone_size: -
j_call: TRBJ2-2

cdr3_aa: CASTSMPGVPKLFF
cdr3_nt: TGTGCCAGCACCTCCATGCCGGGCGTTCCTAAACTGTTTTTT
cdr3_length: 14
v_call: TRBV28
d_call: -
clone_size: -
j_call: TRBJ1-4

cdr3_aa: CASSHGTLAVADTQYF
cdr3_nt: TGTGCCAGCAGCCACGGGACCTTAGCGGTGGCAGATACGCAGTATTTT
cdr3_length: 16
v_call: TRBV7-3
d_call: -
clone_size: -
j_call: TRBJ2-3